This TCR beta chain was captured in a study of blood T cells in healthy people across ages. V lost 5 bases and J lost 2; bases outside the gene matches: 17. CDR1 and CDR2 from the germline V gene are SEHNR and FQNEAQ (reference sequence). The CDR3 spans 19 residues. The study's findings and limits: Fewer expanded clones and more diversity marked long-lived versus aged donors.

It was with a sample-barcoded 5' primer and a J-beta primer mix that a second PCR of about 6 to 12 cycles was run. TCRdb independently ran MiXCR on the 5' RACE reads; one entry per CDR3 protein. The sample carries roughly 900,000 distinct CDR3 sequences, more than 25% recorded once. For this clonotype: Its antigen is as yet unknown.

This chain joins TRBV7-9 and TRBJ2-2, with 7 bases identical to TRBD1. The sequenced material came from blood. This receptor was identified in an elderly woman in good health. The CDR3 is CASSLPRGLSGSNTGELFF. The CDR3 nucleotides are TGTGCCAGCAGCCTCCCTAGGGGGCTCTCGGGGTCAAACACCGGGGAGCTGTTTTTT.